One TCR beta chain is described in this entry. Its antigen is currently unknown. The length of the CDR3 is 13 residues. V lost 4 bases and J 4 bases, leaving 11 bases between the germline ends. In germline, CDR1 is SGHTA, CDR2 FQGNSA. The data were obtained in a study of CD8 T cells in ankylosing spondylitis. Findings and limits, study-wide: What appeared characteristic of ankylosing spondylitis blood was a TCR beta motif of 7 or 8 highly homologous variants.

TCRdb fed the 5' RACE reads into MiXCR, producing one record per CDR3 protein. The table shows roughly 130,000 distinct CDR3 sequences, with about 6.4% occurring only once. The V and J genes are TRBV7-2 and TRBJ2-7; D is unclear. Sequencing used blood, either unsorted or a sorted T cell fraction (not recorded which). This TCR was sampled from a male donor with ankylosing spondylitis or in good health (not recorded which). The CDR3 reads CASSSTRFYEQYF. In DNA form, the CDR3 reads TGTGCCAGCAGCTCGACGCGGTTTTACGAGCAGTACTTC.